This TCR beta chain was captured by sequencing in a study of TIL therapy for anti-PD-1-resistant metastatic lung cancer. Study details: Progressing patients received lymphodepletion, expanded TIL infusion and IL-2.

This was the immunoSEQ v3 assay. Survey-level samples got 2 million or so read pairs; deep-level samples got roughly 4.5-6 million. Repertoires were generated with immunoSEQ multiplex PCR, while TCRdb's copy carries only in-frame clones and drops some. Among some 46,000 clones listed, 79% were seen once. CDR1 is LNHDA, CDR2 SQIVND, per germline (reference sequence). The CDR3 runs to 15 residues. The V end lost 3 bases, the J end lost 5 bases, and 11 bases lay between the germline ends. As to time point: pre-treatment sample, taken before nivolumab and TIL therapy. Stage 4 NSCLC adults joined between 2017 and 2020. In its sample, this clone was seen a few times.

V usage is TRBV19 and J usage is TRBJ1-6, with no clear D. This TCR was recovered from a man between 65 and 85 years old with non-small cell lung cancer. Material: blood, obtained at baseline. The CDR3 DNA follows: TGTGCCAGTAGTATGGGGAGGGCGGATAATTCACCCCTCCACTTT. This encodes CASSMGRADNSPLHF.